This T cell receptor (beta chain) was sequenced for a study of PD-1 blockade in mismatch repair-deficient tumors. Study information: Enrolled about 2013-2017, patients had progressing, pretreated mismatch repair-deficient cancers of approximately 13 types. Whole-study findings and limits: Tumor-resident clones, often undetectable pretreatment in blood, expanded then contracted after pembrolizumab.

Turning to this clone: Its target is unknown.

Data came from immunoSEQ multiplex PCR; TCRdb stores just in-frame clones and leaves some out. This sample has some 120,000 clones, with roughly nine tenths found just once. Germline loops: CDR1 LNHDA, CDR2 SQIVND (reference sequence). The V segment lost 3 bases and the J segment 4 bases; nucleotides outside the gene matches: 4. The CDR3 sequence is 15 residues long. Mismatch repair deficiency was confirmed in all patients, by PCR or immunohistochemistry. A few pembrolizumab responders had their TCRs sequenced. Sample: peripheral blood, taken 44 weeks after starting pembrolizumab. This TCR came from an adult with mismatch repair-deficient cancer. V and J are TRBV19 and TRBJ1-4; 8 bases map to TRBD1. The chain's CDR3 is CASSIQGAGNEKLFF. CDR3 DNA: TGTGCCAGTAGTATTCAGGGGGCTGGTAATGAAAAACTGTTTTTT.